These T cell receptor beta chains were read from a single sample in a study of shared clonotypes between healthy human individuals. TCRdb's copy holds only in-frame clones and misses some; the assay was immunoSEQ multiplex PCR. The sample holds over a million clones, around 82% seen once. Sequencing was performed on memory CD4+ T cells from PBMCs. Source of these receptors: a man between 18 and 29 years old in good health. Some clones in this sample may be carry-over from other donors' samples. The CDR3 runs from the conserved cysteine through the conserved F or W. The order of the fields is D gene, clone size, V gene, CDR3 length, J gene, CDR3 DNA, CDR3 protein. The D gene is left open where the match is weak. Clone size is shown for a subset of rows, as once, few, many or a class of expanded clone.

NA	NA	TRBV4-3	17	TRBJ2-1	TGCGCCAGCAGCCAAGATGGCTTGCAGGCGCTCTACAATGAGCAGTTCTTC	CASSQDGLQALYNEQFF
NA	NA	TRBV5-1	14	TRBJ2-4	TGCGCCAGCAGCTTCGGAAGGACAGAGAACATTCAGTACTTC	CASSFGRTENIQYF
NA	NA	TRBV7-3	11	TRBJ2-7	TGTGCCAGCAGCTTAATTTGCGAGCAGTACTTC	CASSLICEQYF
NA	NA	TRBV21-1	18	TRBJ2-1	TGTGCCAGCAGCAAAATTAGGAATAGCGGGGGCTCCTACAATGAGCAGTTCTTC	CASSKIRNSGGSYNEQFF
NA	NA	TRBV2	14	TRBJ2-7	TGTGCCAGCAGTGATGGGACACGGGGCTACGAGCAGTACTTC	CASSDGTRGYEQYF
NA	few	TRBV5-6	14	TRBJ2-7	TGTGCCAGCAGCTCATGGGACACCCCTTACGAGCAGTACTTC	CASSSWDTPYEQYF
NA	NA	TRBV5-1	13	TRBJ1-2	TGCGCCAGCAAACCCCTAGATAACTATGGCTACACCTTC	CASKPLDNYGYTF
NA	NA	TRBV7-8	14	TRBJ2-3	TGTGCCAGCAGCTTAGGCGGGGACAGTACCTTACAGTATTTT	CASSLGGDSTLQYF
NA	NA	TRBV12-1	16	TRBJ2-7	TGTGCCAGCAGCTTTAGACATGCTGGAGCGACCTACGAGCAGTACTTC	CASSFRHAGATYEQYF
NA	NA	TRBV7-2	14	TRBJ1-5	TGTGCCAGCAGCTGGACAGAGACTAGTCAGCCCCAGCATTTT	CASSWTETSQPQHF
NA	NA	TRBV7-9	15	TRBJ2-3	TGTGCCAGCAGCTTAGGTCGACAGAAGACAGATACGCAGTATTTT	CASSLGRQKTDTQYF
TRBD1	once	TRBV5-1	19	TRBJ2-2	TGCGCCAGCAGCTTGGGCGCTCCCGCAGGGGGCCACTACACCGGGGAGCTGTTTTTT	CASSLGAPAGGHYTGELFF
TRBD1	NA	TRBV2	15	TRBJ1-1	TGTGCCAGCAGTGAGGCAGGGACAGGAGGTGTAGCAGCTTTCTTT	CASSEAGTGGVAAFF
TRBD1	NA	TRBV9	16	TRBJ2-5	TGTGCCAGCAGCGGAGGGGACAGGGGGCGGGAAGAGACCCAGTACTTC	CASSGGDRGREETQYF
TRBD2	NA	TRBV27	15	TRBJ2-7	TGTGCCAGCAGTACCGGGACTAGCTTTTCGGTTTGGCAGTACTTC	CASSTGTSFSVWQYF
NA	NA	TRBV28	14	TRBJ2-7	TGTGCCAGCAGTTTACCTAGCGCAACCTACGAGCAGTACTTC	CASSLPSATYEQYF
NA	NA	TRBV27	14	TRBJ1-5	TGTGCCAGCAGTCTCCAACCGGGGAATCAGCCCCAGCATTTT	CASSLQPGNQPQHF
NA	NA	TRBV30	13	TRBJ1-2	TGTGCCTGGAGTGTACGCTCAGGGACCGGCTACACCTTC	CAWSVRSGTGYTF
NA	few	TRBV9	14	TRBJ2-2	TGTGCCAGCAGCGTAGTCCCTAGCCCCGGGGAGCTGTTTTTT	CASSVVPSPGELFF
NA	NA	TRBV20-1	11	TRBJ1-5	TGCAGTGCTAGTGGGGATCAGCCCCAGCATTTT	CSASGDQPQHF
NA	NA	TRBV10-1	13	TRBJ1-5	TGCGCCAGCAGCGGTACCCGCAATCAGCCCCAGCATTTT	CASSGTRNQPQHF
NA	NA	TRBV27	14	TRBJ2-5	TGTGCCAGCAGTTCGGCGGGGGCGTCGGGGACCCAGTACTTC	CASSSAGASGTQYF
TRBD2	NA	TRBV5-4	16	TRBJ2-3	TGTGCCAGCAGCTCCGGACTAGCGGGCGTCACAGATACGCAGTATTTT	CASSSGLAGVTDTQYF
TRBD1	NA	TRBV30	13	TRBJ2-5	TGTGCCTGGAGTGGACAGGGCGGGGAGACCCAGTACTTC	CAWSGQGGETQYF
NA	NA	TRBV5-1	14	TRBJ2-1	TGCGCCAGCAGGAGGGTCACTAGTTTGGATGAGCAGTTCTTC	CASRRVTSLDEQFF
NA	NA	TRBV4-3	15	TRBJ2-7	TGCGCCAGCAGCCAAACGGCGGGTTATACCTACGAGCAGTACTTC	CASSQTAGYTYEQYF
NA	NA	TRBV9	14	TRBJ1-2	TGTGCCAGCAGCGTTACATCAGGGGAGGATGGCTACACCTTC	CASSVTSGEDGYTF
NA	NA	TRBV2	13	TRBJ2-1	TGTGCCAGCAGTTACCAGGGATACAATGAGCAGTTCTTC	CASSYQGYNEQFF
TRBD2	NA	TRBV6-4	19	TRBJ2-5	TGTGCCAGCACCGTCCGACTAGCGGTAATCCAGTCGAGCCAAGAGACCCAGTACTTC	CASTVRLAVIQSSQETQYF
TRBD2	NA	TRBV9	14	TRBJ2-3	TGTGCCAGCAGCGTGGGACTAGCAGAAGATACGCAGTATTTT	CASSVGLAEDTQYF
NA	NA	TRBV5-4	14	TRBJ2-7	TGTGCCAGCAGCTTCGACAGGTCCTCCTACGAGCAGTACTTC	CASSFDRSSYEQYF
NA	NA	TRBV6-1	14	TRBJ2-7	TGTGCCAGCAGTGAAGGCCCATCTACCTACGAGCAGTACTTC	CASSEGPSTYEQYF
TRBD1	NA	TRBV5-1	16	TRBJ2-2	TGCGCCAGCAGCCCACGACAGGGGTTCGCCACCGGGGAGCTGTTTTTT	CASSPRQGFATGELFF
TRBD1	NA	TRBV30	12	TRBJ2-3	TGTGCCTGGAGCACAGGGGCAGATACGCAGTATTTT	CAWSTGADTQYF
TRBD1	few	TRBV7-9	15	TRBJ1-1	TGTGCCAGCAGCCCTAAGGACAGGTTGAACACTGAAGCTTTCTTT	CASSPKDRLNTEAFF
NA	few	TRBV9	15	TRBJ1-4	TGTGCCAGCAGCGTAGGCATTCTCCCTAATGAAAAACTGTTTTTT	CASSVGILPNEKLFF
NA	NA	TRBV5-6	17	TRBJ2-1	TGTGCCAGCAGCTTGGCCCTACTCGAGAGCTCCTACAATGAGCAGTTCTTC	CASSLALLESSYNEQFF
TRBD1	once	TRBV30	13	TRBJ1-1	TGTGCCTGGAGTGGACAGGGGGAGACTGAAGCTTTCTTT	CAWSGQGETEAFF
NA	once	TRBV5-5	14	TRBJ1-1	TGTGCCAGCAGCTTGGCAGGGATGAACACTGAAGCTTTCTTT	CASSLAGMNTEAFF
TRBD1	NA	TRBV25-1	16	TRBJ2-2	TGTGCCAGCAGTGGACCCAGGGGGATAGGCACCGGGGAGCTGTTTTTT	CASSGPRGIGTGELFF
NA	NA	TRBV7-9	16	TRBJ2-7	TGTGCCAGCAGCCCCCGGTTGCCCCGAGGGACCCACGAGCAGTACTTC	CASSPRLPRGTHEQYF